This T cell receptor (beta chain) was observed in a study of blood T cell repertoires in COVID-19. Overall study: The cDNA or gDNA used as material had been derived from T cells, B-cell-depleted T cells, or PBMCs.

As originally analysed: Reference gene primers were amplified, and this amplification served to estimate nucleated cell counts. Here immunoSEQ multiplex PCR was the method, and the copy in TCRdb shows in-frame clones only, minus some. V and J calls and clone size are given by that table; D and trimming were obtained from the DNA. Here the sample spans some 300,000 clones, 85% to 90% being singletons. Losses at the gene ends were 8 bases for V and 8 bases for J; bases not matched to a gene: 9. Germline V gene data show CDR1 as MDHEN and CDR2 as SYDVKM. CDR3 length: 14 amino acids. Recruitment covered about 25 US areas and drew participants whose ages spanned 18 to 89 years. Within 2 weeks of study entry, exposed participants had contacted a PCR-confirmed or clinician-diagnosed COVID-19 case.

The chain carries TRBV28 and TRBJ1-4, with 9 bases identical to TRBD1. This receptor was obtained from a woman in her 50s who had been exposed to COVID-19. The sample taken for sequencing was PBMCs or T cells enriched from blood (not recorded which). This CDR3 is CASGGGQGFEKLFF. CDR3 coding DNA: TGTGCCAGCGGGGGCGGACAGGGGTTCGAAAAACTGTTTTTT.